This T cell receptor beta chain was found in a study of T cells expressing NK-cell markers (TCRdb year 2020). For the study in its entirety: Three sorted T-cell subsets (CD3+CD56+NKG2C+, CD3+CD56+NKG2C- and CD3+CD56-NKG2C+) from 7 to 9 donors had their TCR beta-chain repertoires profiled. All eight donors whose samples were sequenced were randomly selected healthy volunteers, three of them men and five women. Seven of the eight sequenced donors were HCMV-seropositive and one was HCMV-seronegative. Illumina HiSeq 2000/2500, MiSeq or NextSeq was used to sequence libraries as 2 x 150 bp reads. The investigation overall reported the following: Whether the expanded NKG2C-expressing T cell clones were specific for HCMV antigens remained unclear. Those dominant clonotypes were again the most abundant among CD3+CD56-NKG2C+ cells in several donors, at about 28.3-60.1%. In over five donors, the dominant CD3+CD56+NKG2C+ clonotypes were among the top 10 CD8+ clonotypes and accounted for about 1.0-7.5% of CD8+ T cells.

Reading the germline V gene (reference sequence) gives CDR1 DFQATT and CDR2 SNEGSKA. The CDR3, cysteine through phenylalanine, is 14 amino acids long. The record lacks a DNA sequence. HCMV serostatus was determined by detecting HCMV-specific IgG in serum with a commercial ELISA kit. Ficoll density gradient centrifugation was used to isolate peripheral blood mononuclear cells from blood. A remark on this clonotype: Its antigen is not yet known.

Sequencing was performed on an Illumina HiSeq 2000. The TCR beta cDNA libraries were made using 5'RACE template switching, a step that added both a universal primer site and unique molecular identifiers. Priming for cDNA synthesis came from the TCR beta constant segment, and two successive PCR amplification steps followed. In the original analysis: MIGEC was used to demultiplex reads and group the reads by UMI, and MiTCR was used to assemble and quantify clonotypes. To exclude erroneous sequences, only TCR cDNA sequences supported by at least two reads were retained. The tcR package was used for downstream repertoire analysis, with clonotypes matched between fractions based on CDR3 nucleotide sequence plus V segment. Antigen specificity was annotated against VDJdb with VDJmatch, allowing one amino acid substitution in CDR3. Once TCRdb had reprocessed the reads, it stored one entry per CDR3 protein sequence and supplied no DNA. TCRdb's processing, not the authors' own work, is the source of the V and J calls. The sample table includes about 150,000 distinct CDR3 sequences. Less than 40% of the sample rests with the top ten.

This TCR was recovered from a woman in her forties or fifties in good health. Donor details come from another sample of the same person, matched by shared clones. The chain links TRBV20-1 with TRBJ2-1; there is no DNA to check the TCRdb D call of TRBD2. The sequenced sample was blood T cells: a sorted CD56 or NKG2C T cell subset, CD4+ or CD8+ T cells, or bulk PBMC T cells (not recorded which). The CDR3: CSALPRLAGDEQFF.